The subject of this entry is one TCR beta chain. This sample is part of a study of blood T cell repertoires in COVID-19. Study-wide context: Donors in the United States, Italy and Spain gave samples during acute or convalescent COVID-19.

The repertoire was sequenced with immunoSEQ multiplex PCR; TCRdb's copy has only in-frame clones and lacks some. The data contain about 35,000 clones, roughly 80% of them singletons. The receptor comes from a man aged 45-65 years with acute or convalescent COVID-19. The sequencing sample was made of peripheral blood.

CDR3 protein: CASEPVQGYTNEKLFF. The CDR3, as DNA: TGCGCCAGCGAGCCAGTACAGGGATATACTAATGAAAAACTGTTTTTT. The chain recombines TRBV5-1 with TRBJ1-4; maybe TRBD1 (6 bases). The V end was cut by 7 bases, the J end by 2 bases, with 18 bases between. This CDR3 has 16 amino acids. Germline V CDR1 and CDR2: SGHRS, YFSETQ.